This TCR beta chain was captured by sequencing in a study of CD8 T cells in Susac syndrome. When the RNA was reverse transcribed, random hexamers were used with an input of about 0.5 to 1 ug. TCRdb independently ran MiXCR on the immunoSEQ multiplex PCR reads; one entry per CDR3 protein. This table holds around 80,000 distinct CDR3 sequences, over 90% found once. CDR1 is LGHNA and CDR2 is YNFKEQ in the germline V gene. The CDR3 length is 12 residues. The V gene lost 4 bases and the J gene lost 6 bases, with 8 bases spanning the gap. This chain links TRBV4-2 with TRBJ2-3; D is uncertain. The source is a human donor in good health. Sequencing was done on a sample of CD8+ T cells from PBMCs. CDR3 DNA sequence: TGTGCCAGCAGCCGAAAACCGGATACGCAGTATTTT. It translates to CASSRKPDTQYF.